Here is one T cell receptor beta chain with its context. No antigen is known for it. There are no base qualities to consult, and no much larger clone falls within one base. This sample stems from a study of OX40 agonist ivuxolimab in advanced cancers. With respect to the entire study: Ivuxolimab, which targeted the costimulatory receptor OX40 (CD134), was an agonistic, fully human IgG2 monoclonal antibody. Prior anti-PD-1, anti-PD-L1 or anti-CTLA-4 therapy was permitted, and checkpoint inhibitors had been received by 40% to 50% of dose-escalation patients. Intravenous ivuxolimab was administered to patients every 2 weeks at six dose levels: 0.01, 0.1, 0.3, 1.5, 3 and 10 mg/kg. A male proportion of around 80% and a mean age of approximately 58 years, ranging from 23 to 79, were recorded for the dose-escalation cohort. The paper describes the monotherapy dose-escalation part (N of about 52 patients) of the phase I trial of ivuxolimab. Peripheral TCRbeta sequencing was intended to test whether TCR sequence diversity was altered and clonal T-cell expansion was caused by ivuxolimab. Partial responses occurred in three dose-escalation patients: two with cutaneous melanoma and one with hepatocellular carcinoma. Among the roughly 52 dose-escalation patients, some 20 had hepatocellular carcinoma, 15 melanoma, 9 renal cell carcinoma and 9 head and neck cancer.

Results the study describes overall, beyond this receptor: Low levels of normalized T-cell clonal expansion were also seen in some nonresponding patients. After ivuxolimab, expanded clones were on average more numerous among CD8+ T cells than among CD4+ T cells. Clonal expansion of both CD4+ and CD8+ blood T cells was observed from baseline to week 6 at doses 0.1 to 3.0 mg/kg. In the 0.1-3.0 mg/kg groups, partial responders had among the lowest normalized peripheral clonal expansion, particularly in CD8+ T cells. The antigen specificity of the clonally expanded peripheral T cells was not determined.

The trial excluded patients who had a history of autoimmune disease or who were on systemic immunosuppression. Peripheral blood for TCR sequencing was collected from all dose cohorts at baseline, on cycle 4 day 1, and on cycle 7 day 1. Samples were obtained from an open-label, multicenter, first-in-human phase I dose-escalation trial of ivuxolimab. Adults with locally advanced or metastatic melanoma, renal cell carcinoma, hepatocellular carcinoma or head and neck squamous cell carcinoma were enrolled in the trial. Before TCR sequencing, CD4+ T cells and CD8+ T cells were sorted from peripheral blood as separate populations. To sequence the TCRbeta CDR3 region, genomic DNA was isolated from the sorted cells. The immunoSEQ Assay was used for sequencing of TCRbeta CDR3 regions. What TCRdb holds here is the immuneACCESS table cut down to in-frame rearrangements. Part of the clones is not present; checked against another copy, under half of the missing clones reflect an unresolved V gene, and the others are unexplained. This sample comprises about 98,000 clones, 70% to 90% of them detected only once. The leading ten clones occupy approximately 0.5% of the sample.

Sequences were derived from CD4+ or CD8+ T cells sorted from blood, sampled in a trial of the OX40 agonist ivuxolimab. This receptor was identified in an adult with an advanced solid tumor such as melanoma, head and neck, liver or kidney cancer.

The CDR3 loop reads CASRNLQGSTGELFF. The nucleotide sequence is given as TGTGCCAGCCGGAACCTGCAGGGCAGCACCGGGGAGCTGTTTTTT. The V and J segments used are TRBV2 and TRBJ2-2; a tentative D match to TRBD1 spans 5 bases. Reading the germline V gene gives CDR1 SNHLY and CDR2 FYNNEI. Inclusive of the bounding cysteine and phenylalanine, the CDR3 is 15 residues long. The entry retains the CDR3 DNA only, 45 bases that are in frame from base 1. V lost 8 bases and J lost 4 bases; the stretch between them is 17 bases long.